This T cell receptor (beta chain) stems from a study of shared clonotypes between healthy human individuals. The CDR3 extends over 15 amino acids. Germline V lookup: CDR1 SGHNT, CDR2 YYREEE (reference sequence). V shed 0 bases, J shed 1 base, and the junction held 2 bases outside the gene matches. Study findings and constraints: Clonotype sharing among the donors was expected to vary with sequencing depth. Sampling covered blood only; tissue repertoires likely differ. Naive CD4 clonotypes overlapped across a handful of donors at roughly 5.1%.

About this clone: Its specificity is unknown.

When replicate PCRs were run on sorted subsets, they used 200 to 250 ng DNA, about 31,000 T cell genomes. TCRdb's table, derived via immunoSEQ multiplex PCR, lists solely in-frame clones and lacks some. The sample includes a few hundred thousand clones, just over 95% of them seen just once. The J gene is TRBJ2-5, the V gene TRBV5-4; TRBD1 agrees at 8 bases. The specimen was memory CD8+ T cells sorted from blood. Subset indicated: CD45RO+ cells pooled with CCR7-negative TemRA cells. The source is a young man in good health. The CDR3 is CASSLGTGIQETQYF. The CDR3 DNA sequence: TGTGCCAGCAGCTTGGGGACAGGGATCCAAGAGACCCAGTACTTC. Based on the CDR3 plus reference TRBV5-4 and TRBJ2-5, the full variable domain is ETGVTQSPTHLIKTRGQQVTLRCSSQSGHNTVSWYQQALGQGPQFIFQYYREEENGRGNFPPRFSGLQFPNYSSELNVNALELDDSALYLCASSLGTGIQETQYFGPGTRLLVL.